One sample yielded the 25 T cell receptor beta chains listed below, sequenced in a study of response to subunit inactivated influenza vaccine. TCRdb redid the calling of the RT-PCR reads with MiXCR, one entry per CDR3 protein. The data contain fewer than 600,000 distinct CDR3 sequences, 6% to 9% of them singletons. Sequencing used PBMCs from blood, obtained 23 months after vaccination. Receptors originate from a man in his fifties or sixties who received an inactivated influenza vaccine.

This chain connects TRBV13 to TRBJ2-7; D is ambiguous. Germline assignment: CDR1 PRHDT and CDR2 FYEKMQ (reference sequence). V was shortened by 0 bases and J by 0 bases, with 6 bases between the two germline ends. This CDR3 comprises 14 residues. The DNA for the CDR3 is TGTGCCAGCAGCTTAGGAGTCCGCTCCTACGAGCAGTACTTC. Protein: CASSLGVRSYEQYF.

This clonotype was seen a few times. The gene calls are TRBV7-6 and TRBJ2-7, with 8 positions matching TRBD2. The germline V gene encodes CDR1 SGHVS and CDR2 FNYEAQ. The CDR3 length is 14 residues. Trimming removed 1 base from V and 4 bases from J; junction bases left unmatched: 3. The CDR3 loop is CASSLETSDYEQYF. The CDR3 DNA reads as TGTGCCAGCAGCTTAGAGACTAGCGATTACGAGCAGTACTTC.

This clonotype was counted only a few times. The chain employs TRBV7-9 and TRBJ2-3; no clear D gene. Germline V gene lookup returns CDR1 SEHNR and CDR2 FQNEAQ (reference sequence). This CDR3 is built from 13 residues. Between the trimmed V and J ends, which lost 4 bases and 0 bases, there was a span of 5 bases. The CDR3 nucleotides are TGTGCCAGCAGCTATTACAGCACAGATACGCAGTATTTT. Protein: CASSYYSTDTQYF.

This chain joins TRBV20-1 and TRBJ2-7, with D uncertain. The ends were cut back, 0 bases at V and 1 base at J, with 13 bases in the middle. This CDR3 is 15 amino acids long. In germline, CDR1 is DFQATT, CDR2 SNEGSKA (reference sequence). CDR3 loop: CSARDLERMSYEQYF. CDR3 nucleotides: TGCAGTGCTAGAGATCTAGAACGGATGTCCTACGAGCAGTACTTC.

The V gene is TRBV5-1, the J gene TRBJ2-1; D is undetermined. The germline V gene encodes CDR1 SGHRS and CDR2 YFSETQ. The V end lost 0 bases, the J end lost 7 bases, and 8 bases lay between the germline ends. The CDR3 is 13 residues long. This CDR3 reads CASSLDPWNEQFF. The CDR3 DNA reads as TGCGCCAGCAGCTTGGACCCCTGGAATGAGCAGTTCTTC. The full variable domain, rest sourced from reference TRBV5-1 and TRBJ2-1, is KAGVTQTPRYLIKTRGQQVTLSCSPISGHRSVSWYQQTPGQGLQFLFEYFSETQRNKGNFPGRFSGRQFSNSRSEMNVSTLELGDSALYLCASSLDPWNEQFFGPGTRLTVL.

The chain recombines TRBV5-1 with TRBJ2-1; no definite D call. From germline, CDR1 is SGHRS and CDR2 YFSETQ. Between the trimmed V and J ends, which lost 2 bases and 0 bases, there was a span of 6 bases. The CDR3 is 14 amino acids. CDR3 in amino acids: CASSFPGSYNEQFF. The DNA for the CDR3 is TGCGCCAGCAGCTTCCCGGGCTCCTACAATGAGCAGTTCTTC.

This rearrangement joins TRBV9 to TRBJ2-5; D unresolved. V was cut by 0 bases and J by 4 bases, with 13 bases left in between. Germline CDR1 is SGDLS and CDR2 is YYNGEE. The CDR3 has 15 amino acids. The CDR3 here is CASSVDLGKGETQYF. In nucleotides, the CDR3 is TGTGCCAGCAGCGTAGATTTGGGCAAGGGAGAGACCCAGTACTTC.

Many counts were recorded for this clonotype. The chain recombines TRBV12-3 or TRBV12-4 with TRBJ2-7; tentative D call: TRBD1 (6 bases). With 6 bases removed from V and 3 bases from J, the gap between germline ends came to 18 bases. There are 15 residues in the CDR3. The CDR3 region has the DNA TGTGCCAGCAGCTTTTTATCGACAGGAATCTACGAGCAGTACTTC. Its protein product is CASSFLSTGIYEQYF.

In its sample, this clonotype was seen many times. V is TRBV12-3 or TRBV12-4 and J is TRBJ1-1; D is undetermined. CDR3 length: 13 residues. V shed 3 bases and J shed 2 bases, with 7 bases lying between them. The CDR3 loop is CASSLVLNTEAFF. As DNA, the CDR3 is TGTGCCAGCAGTTTGGTACTCAACACTGAAGCTTTCTTT.

The gene calls are TRBV7-9 and TRBJ1-2; 7 bases map to TRBD1. V was clipped by 3 bases and J by 3 bases; unmatched bases: 4. Looked up from germline, CDR1 is SEHNR and CDR2 is FQNEAQ (reference sequence). The CDR3 has 14 residues. The DNA of the CDR3 is TGTGCCAGCAGCTTGACAGGGATGGACTATGGCTACACCTTC. Encoded protein: CASSLTGMDYGYTF.

This clonotype was seen repeatedly, ten times or more. This chain uses TRBV18 with TRBJ2-3; D uncertain. The CDR3 covers 15 residues. Trimming left V 0 bases short and J 1 base short, with 8 bases between. Germline CDR1 is KGHSH and CDR2 is LQKENI. The CDR3 DNA is TGTGCCAGCTCACCACCGCCTCGTGGCACAGATACGCAGTATTTT. Translated, it gives CASSPPPRGTDTQYF.

This clonotype was detected ten times or more. The rearrangement links TRBV5-1 to TRBJ1-1; D gene unclear. Germline values: CDR1 SGHRS, CDR2 YFSETQ. The CDR3 consists of 14 residues. Trimming took 1 base from V and 1 from J, leaving 8 bases between them. Here the CDR3 DNA reads TGCGCCAGCAGCTTGCGGCAGGAGAACACTGAAGCTTTCTTT. This sequence encodes CASSLRQENTEAFF.

Ten or more counts support this clonotype. The rearrangement joins TRBV7-2 to TRBJ1-4, with 8 bases aligning to TRBD1. The CDR3 has 14 amino acids. CDR1 and CDR2 from the germline V gene are SGHTA and FQGNSA. V lost 5 bases to trimming and J lost 8 bases; unmatched junction nucleotides: 7. The CDR3 region is CASSLTRGPEKLFF. The CDR3 coding sequence is TGTGCCAGCAGCCTAACCAGGGGGCCGGAAAAACTGTTTTTT. The full variable domain, completed using reference TRBV7-2 and TRBJ1-4, is GAGVSQSPSNKVTEKGKDVELRCDPISGHTALYWYRQSLGQGLEFLIYFQGNSAPDKSGLPSDRFSAERTGGSVSTLTIQRTQQEDSAVYLCASSLTRGPEKLFFGSGTQLSVL.

The table lists this clonotype with a few counts. This chain joins TRBV5-1 and TRBJ2-3; possibly TRBD1 for D (5 bases). The germline V gene has CDR1 SGHRS and CDR2 YFSETQ. CDR3 length: 16 residues. The V and J ends lost 2 bases and 3 bases respectively, with 16 bases between them. CDR3 sequence reads: CASSLRPSGITDTQYF. In nucleotides, the CDR3 is TGCGCCAGCAGCTTACGACCTTCAGGGATTACAGATACGCAGTATTTT.

This clonotype was recorded at least ten times. The chain combines TRBV12-3 or TRBV12-4 with TRBJ2-1; 10 nucleotides align to TRBD2. J was trimmed by 7 bases and V by 3 bases; bases with no gene match: 15. The CDR3 extends over 18 amino acids. The chain's CDR3 is CASSFRPAGGLVHNEQFF. The CDR3 nucleotides read TGTGCCAGCAGTTTCCGTCCAGCGGGAGGGTTGGTGCATAATGAGCAGTTCTTC.

The table lists this clonotype with many counts. An end of the junction differs from the germline gene, which may be a read error. The V call is TRBV5-1, the J call TRBJ2-7; TRBD1 matches 8 bases. The CDR3 sequence is 14 residues long. Germline V gene data show CDR1 as SGHRS and CDR2 as YFSETQ. CDR3 protein: CASSSGTGDYEQYF. DNA of the CDR3: TGTGCCAGCAGCTCGGGGACAGGTGACTACGAGCAGTACTTC.

CDR3 protein: CASSHAGGEQYF. The CDR3 DNA is TGTGCCAGCAGCCATGCCGGGGGCGAGCAGTACTTC. J is TRBJ2-7 and V is TRBV12-3 or TRBV12-4; the D gene is possibly TRBD2 (6 bases). The V end lost 6 bases, the J end lost 6 bases, and 12 bases lay between the germline ends. The CDR3 length is 12 residues.

This clonotype came up many times. The V call is TRBV24-1, the J call TRBJ2-1; 7 bases fit TRBD1. The V segment lost 0 bases and the J segment 5 bases; nucleotides outside the gene matches: 0. CDR3 length equals 14 residues. CDR1 KGHDR and CDR2 SFDVKD come from the germline V gene. The CDR3 reads CATSDLTGDNEQFF. Written as DNA, the CDR3 is TGTGCCACCAGTGATTTGACAGGGGACAATGAGCAGTTCTTC.

This clonotype was counted between two and nine times. The chain is built from TRBV3-1 and TRBJ1-2; 9 bases agree with TRBD1. The CDR3 runs to 15 residues. Germline CDR1 is LGHDT and CDR2 is YNNKEL (reference sequence). V dropped 0 bases and J dropped 3; count of bases not matched to a gene: 2. Here the CDR3 reads CASSQERQGDYGYTF. DNA for the CDR3: TGTGCCAGCAGCCAAGAAAGACAGGGGGACTATGGCTACACCTTC.

The V gene is TRBV19, the J gene TRBJ2-2; TRBD1 or TRBD2 may be the D gene (6 bases each). Between the trimmed V and J ends, which lost 7 bases and 1 base, there was a span of 10 bases. The CDR3 loop spans 14 amino acids. The germline V gene encodes CDR1 LNHDA and CDR2 SQIVND (reference sequence). This CDR3 is CASMEGVNTGELFF. The CDR3, as DNA: TGTGCCAGTATGGAGGGGGTGAACACCGGGGAGCTGTTTTTT.

This clonotype was seen a few times. J is TRBJ2-4 and V is TRBV6-2 or TRBV6-3; weak D call: TRBD2 (5 bases). This CDR3 spans 14 amino acids. Germline lookup yields CDR1 MNHEY and CDR2 SVGEGT. Trimming took off 5 bases at V and 8 bases at J, with 16 bases between the two ends. The CDR3 is CASSRTAAGDIQYF. CDR3 DNA sequence: TGTGCCAGCAGTAGGACGGCCGCCGGGGACATTCAGTACTTC.

The J gene is TRBJ2-1, the V gene TRBV6-1; 10 bases map to TRBD2. CDR1 is MNHNS, CDR2 SASEGT, per germline. This CDR3 comprises 14 residues. V trimming: 8 bases; J trimming: 4 bases; junction bases outside the gene matches: 5. The CDR3 sequence is CASGGLAVYNEQFF. CDR3 nucleotide sequence: TGTGCCAGCGGTGGACTAGCGGTTTACAATGAGCAGTTCTTC.

The chain recombines TRBV20-1 with TRBJ1-1; 11 positions match TRBD1. Per the germline V gene, CDR1 is DFQATT and CDR2 is SNEGSKA (reference sequence). CDR3 length: 14 amino acids. The V segment lost 1 base and the J segment 7 bases; nucleotides outside the gene matches: 5. The CDR3 here is CSARGDRGSYEAFF. CDR3 coding DNA: TGCAGTGCTAGAGGGGACAGGGGGAGTTATGAAGCTTTCTTT.

This clonotype has more than one count but fewer than ten. CDR3 DNA: TGTGCCAGCAGTTACTCTAGACAGGGCTGGGAGACCCAGTACTTC. It codes for CASSYSRQGWETQYF. The chain links TRBV6-5 to TRBJ2-5; 7 bases fit TRBD1. Germline CDR1 MNHEY, CDR2 SVGAGI. The CDR3 sequence is 15 residues long. V lost 0 bases to trimming and J lost 5 bases; unmatched junction nucleotides: 6.

This clonotype was seen ten or more times. V and J are TRBV29-1 and TRBJ1-2, with 10 nucleotides matching TRBD1. V gave up 3 bases and J gave up 2 bases; unmatched junction bases: 0. This CDR3 has 13 residues. Per germline, CDR1 SQVTM and CDR2 ANQGSEA. The CDR3 loop is CSVEGQGNYGYTF. The CDR3, as DNA: TGCAGCGTTGAGGGACAGGGGAACTATGGCTACACCTTC. The variable domain in full, completed from reference TRBV29-1 and TRBJ1-2, reads SAVISQKPSRDICQRGTSLTIQCQVDSQVTMMFWYRQQPGQSLTLIATANQGSEATYESGFVIDKFPISRPNLTFSTLTVSNMSPEDSSIYLCSVEGQGNYGYTFGSGTRLTVV.